This TCR beta chain was found in a study of cytomegalovirus exposure and HLA in healthy donors. Findings and limits, study-wide: A few CMV-associated chains were confirmed in vitro to be specific for CMV antigens. Later genetic work tied a missense DCLRE1C variant to beta-chain V and J trimming. Several of the most significant clusters were apparently associated with common viral pathogens in a later analysis. Later analysis showed most CMV-associated TCR beta chains appearing HLA-restricted.

This clone was recorded only once. Its specificity is unknown. PCR employed 60 Vbeta and 13 Jbeta primers. TCRdb's table, derived via immunoSEQ multiplex PCR, lists solely in-frame clones and lacks some. The repertoire holds 190,000 or so clones, with approximately 80% as singletons. The V end lost 4 bases, the J end lost 5 bases, and 15 bases lay between the germline ends. The CDR3 consists of 14 residues. The V gene's germline CDR1 is SGDLS and CDR2 YYNGEE. The specimen was PBMCs. The receptor was isolated from a woman aged 45-60 years in good health and CMV-seropositive. This sequence joins TRBV9 and TRBJ1-1; D remains ambiguous. In DNA form, the CDR3 reads TGTGCCAGCAGCTCCTCCTTCGAGCCGACTGAAGCTTTCTTT. Translation: CASSSSFEPTEAFF.